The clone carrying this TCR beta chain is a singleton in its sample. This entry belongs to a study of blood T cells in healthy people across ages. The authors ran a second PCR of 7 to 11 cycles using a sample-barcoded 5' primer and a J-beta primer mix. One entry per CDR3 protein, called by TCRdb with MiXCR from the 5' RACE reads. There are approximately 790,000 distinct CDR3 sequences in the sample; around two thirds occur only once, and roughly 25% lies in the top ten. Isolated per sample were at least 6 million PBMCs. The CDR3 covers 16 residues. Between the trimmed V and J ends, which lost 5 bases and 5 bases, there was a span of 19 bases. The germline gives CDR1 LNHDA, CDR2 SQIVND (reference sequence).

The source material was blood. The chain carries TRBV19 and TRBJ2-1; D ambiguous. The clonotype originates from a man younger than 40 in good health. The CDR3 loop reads CASSAQRKDGDNEQFF. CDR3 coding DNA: TGTGCCAGTAGTGCCCAGAGAAAGGACGGAGACAATGAGCAGTTCTTC. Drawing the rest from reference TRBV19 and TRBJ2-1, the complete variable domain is DGGITQSPKYLFRKEGQNVTLSCEQNLNHDAMYWYRQDPGQGLRLIYYSQIVNDFQKGDIAEGYSVSREKKESFPLTVTSAQKNPTAFYLCASSAQRKDGDNEQFFGPGTRLTVL.